A selection of T cell receptor beta chains follows, all from one sample in a study of T cell responses to AZD1222 COVID-19 vaccine. Assay: immunoSEQ multiplex PCR; the TCRdb copy retains only in-frame clones and omits some. Of around 120,000 clones in the sample, roughly nine tenths were seen once. Sequencing was performed on peripheral blood, taken on day 0 of AZD1222 vaccination. The receptors shown here come from an adult in good health. Both conserved end residues are trimmed from each CDR3. A D gene is named only where the DNA matches it firmly.

D,V,J,CDR3
-,TRBV19,TRBJ1-5,ASSIRGSNQPQH
TRBD2,TRBV9,TRBJ2-1,ASSVTLGGERLAGESNEQF
TRBD2,TRBV3-1/TRBV3-2,TRBJ2-7,ASSQDATSGSPYEQY
TRBD1,TRBV15,TRBJ2-2,ATTGTGWTGELF
-,TRBV20-1,TRBJ2-5,SASGKETQY
-,TRBV13,TRBJ1-2,ASRSRDSYGYT
-,TRBV7-2,TRBJ1-5,ASSLYTSGSNQPQH
TRBD1,TRBV4-1,TRBJ1-1,ASSQEKRQGGTEAF
-,TRBV18,TRBJ1-3,ASSPQRGSGNTIY
-,TRBV19,TRBJ1-5,ASSSLGRNNYQPQH
-,TRBV15,TRBJ2-5,ATSRDSVGTQY
-,TRBV7-2,TRBJ1-5,ASSLAHSNQPQH
TRBD1,TRBV6-5,TRBJ1-5,ASSPTQGNQPQH
-,TRBV5-6,TRBJ1-5,ASSGSIRGNQPQH
-,TRBV20-1,TRBJ1-2,SASAGWGYT
-,TRBV18,TRBJ1-6,ASSPGTERTSHNSPLH
TRBD1,TRBV27,TRBJ1-2,ASSSGDRDYGYT
-,TRBV4-2,TRBJ2-7,ASSQDRLALSYEQY
TRBD2,TRBV6-5,TRBJ2-3,ASSGTSADTQY
-,TRBV5-1,TRBJ2-7,ASSLVRDPYEQY
TRBD1,TRBV5-1,TRBJ1-3,ASSLDGQGAGNTIY
TRBD2,TRBV5-1,TRBJ2-7,ASKAGPSSYEQY
-,TRBV5-1,TRBJ2-1,ASSVQGINEQF
-,TRBV7-9,TRBJ2-7,ASSLGPPRGAMRNEQY
-,TRBV11-2,TRBJ1-1,ASKDWTQGTEAF
-,TRBV20-1,TRBJ2-3,SALGGYTQY
TRBD1,TRBV27,TRBJ2-1,ASRLTGGFEQF
-,TRBV6-5,TRBJ2-2,ASSYNPGTGELF
TRBD1,TRBV27,TRBJ2-3,ASSFWTGRWDTQY
TRBD2,TRBV3-1/TRBV3-2,TRBJ2-1,ASSQVLGTSGYNEQF
TRBD2,TRBV11-1,TRBJ2-1,ASSLLRGSGNEQF
-,TRBV6-5,TRBJ1-3,ASSYRELGNTIY
TRBD2,TRBV5-4,TRBJ2-1,ASSPGLAGSSYNEQF
-,TRBV5-5,TRBJ1-3,ASSLGGSGNTIY
-,TRBV18,TRBJ2-7,ASSGGPPPIYFGYGQY
-,TRBV9,TRBJ2-2,ASRTDMNTGELF
TRBD1,TRBV3-1/TRBV3-2,TRBJ1-5,ASSHRGGNQPQH
-,TRBV9,TRBJ2-3,ASSVAGLNTDTQY
-,TRBV12-3/TRBV12-4,TRBJ2-1,AAGTSYNEQF
-,TRBV4-3,TRBJ1-6,ASSQDRVSVSPLH
-,TRBV4-2,TRBJ1-3,ASSQEGGGRNTIY
-,TRBV5-1,TRBJ2-2,ASSLAQNTGELF
TRBD2,TRBV5-1,TRBJ2-1,ASSLVGGLYEQF
-,TRBV5-4,TRBJ2-7,ASSLNYEQY
TRBD2,TRBV4-1,TRBJ2-2,ASSPAGTSGERELF
TRBD1,TRBV11-2,TRBJ2-7,ASRSLAGGHEQY
-,TRBV3-1/TRBV3-2,TRBJ1-4,ASSQGHGREKLF
TRBD1,TRBV12-3/TRBV12-4,TRBJ1-2,ASRGQGSYGYT
-,TRBV9,TRBJ1-3,ASSVEGNTIY
TRBD1,TRBV25-1,TRBJ1-1,ASSDRGLGDTEAF
-,TRBV27,TRBJ1-5,ASSLKSGNQPQH